The next 9 T cell receptor beta chains were all read from a single sample in a study of Ad26.COV2.S vaccination and SARS-CoV-2 variants. This table comes from immunoSEQ multiplex PCR, and its TCRdb copy is limited to in-frame clones, with some not included. This sample carries over 110,000 clones, about nine tenths of them seen once, and the ten largest clones take approximately 5%. The material was peripheral blood, obtained after recovery from COVID-19. These receptors all come from a human donor who had recovered from COVID-19.

The chain joins TRBV7-2 to TRBJ2-7; 9 bases map to TRBD1. The J segment lost 6 bases and the V segment lost 6 bases, leaving 9 bases of the junction unmatched. This CDR3 contains 14 residues. Per germline, CDR1 SGHTA and CDR2 FQGNSA. CDR3 sequence reads: CASRPQGAQGEQYF. CDR3 DNA: TGTGCCAGCAGGCCACAGGGGGCACAAGGCGAGCAGTACTTC.

V usage is TRBV19 and J usage is TRBJ2-7, with 11 bases identical to TRBD2. After removal of 1 base from V and 3 bases from J, the junction contained 8 bases not matched to a gene. Germline lookup yields CDR1 LNHDA and CDR2 SQIVND (reference sequence). This CDR3 comprises 17 residues. CDR3 region: CASSIGSGGGRDYEQYF. The CDR3 DNA reads TGTGCCAGTAGTATAGGTAGCGGGGGGGGCCGGGACTACGAGCAGTACTTC.

V gene TRBV18 combines with J gene TRBJ1-1; D unclear. This CDR3 is 14 amino acids long. Per the germline V gene, CDR1 is KGHSH and CDR2 is LQKENI. Trimming removed 4 bases at V and 1 base at J, with 10 bases between. CDR3 in DNA: TGTGCCAGCTCACAAGTAGTCGGGAACACTGAAGCTTTCTTT. Amino acid sequence: CASSQVVGNTEAFF.

This chain links TRBV7-8 with TRBJ1-2; TRBD1 matches 7 bases. The V segment lost 0 bases and the J segment 4 bases; nucleotides outside the gene matches: 14. The CDR3 sequence is 18 residues long. Germline assignment: CDR1 SGHVS and CDR2 FQNEAQ. The CDR3 protein is CASSLAGGSGTAVYGYTF. For the CDR3, the DNA is TGTGCCAGCAGCTTAGCGGGGGGTTCCGGGACAGCCGTCTATGGCTACACCTTC.

The rearrangement uses TRBV19 and TRBJ1-1, with D tentatively TRBD1 (5 bases). The CDR3 is 12 amino acids. Per the germline V gene, CDR1 is LNHDA and CDR2 is SQIVND (reference sequence). Trimming pared 7 bases from V and 6 bases from J, leaving 12 bases between. CDR3 in amino acids: CASNLRGSEAFF. CDR3 DNA: TGTGCCAGTAACCTAAGGGGTTCTGAAGCTTTCTTT. Full variable domain (rest looked up from reference TRBV19 and TRBJ1-1): DGGITQSPKYLFRKEGQNVTLSCEQNLNHDAMYWYRQDPGQGLRLIYYSQIVNDFQKGDIAEGYSVSREKKESFPLTVTSAQKNPTAFYLCASNLRGSEAFFGQGTRLTVV.

With regard to this clone: Other DNA sequences in this specimen translate into the identical CDR3. This chain joins TRBV27 and TRBJ2-5; D perhaps matches TRBD2 (6 bases). V was shortened by 8 bases and J by 5 bases, with 15 bases between the two germline ends. The germline V gene has CDR1 MNHEY and CDR2 SMNVEV (reference sequence). The CDR3 extends over 13 amino acids. Here the CDR3 DNA reads TGTGCCAGCTCGCGGGGAGGATGGGAGACCCAGTACTTC. As protein: CASSRGGWETQYF.

The V and J genes are TRBV3-1 (or the pseudogene TRBV3-2) and TRBJ2-3; TRBD2 aligns across 9 bases. The V gene's germline CDR1 is LGHDT and CDR2 YNNKEL (reference sequence). J lost 5 bases, V lost 4 bases, and 7 bases had no gene match. This CDR3 comprises 15 residues. CDR3 amino acids: CASSPFSGGQDTQYF. CDR3 sequence (DNA): TGTGCCAGCAGCCCTTTTAGCGGGGGCCAAGATACGCAGTATTTT.

The V gene is TRBV13, the J gene TRBJ2-1; 7 bases are a match to TRBD1. The CDR3 sequence is 17 residues long. Germline CDR1 and CDR2: PRHDT and FYEKMQ (reference sequence). V lost 6 bases to trimming and J lost 3 bases; unmatched junction nucleotides: 14. The DNA of the CDR3 is TGTGCCAGCAGTTTACGCGTAAGGGGGCACGACTACAATGAGCAGTTCTTC. Encoded protein: CASSLRVRGHDYNEQFF.

The chain links TRBV7-8 to TRBJ2-5; 7 bases line up with TRBD2. This CDR3 has 14 residues. The V gene's germline CDR1 is SGHVS and CDR2 FQNEAQ. Trimming took 2 bases from V and 3 from J; bases not matched to a gene: 3. CDR3 sequence (DNA): TGTGCCAGCAGCTTATGGCTAGCGGAAGAGACCCAGTACTTC. Translated: CASSLWLAEETQYF.